This T cell receptor beta chain derives from a study of CD8+ T cells in alopecia areata. CDR3 length: 14 amino acids. The V gene end was trimmed by 4 bases and the J gene end by 8 bases; junction bases not matched to a gene: 9. Germline CDR1 SGHRS, CDR2 YFSETQ. Treatment given: oral pan-JAK inhibitor, 5-10 mg twice daily. This clone was detected only a few times. Extracted RNA was reverse transcribed into cDNA, the sequencing template. Sequencing used immunoSEQ multiplex PCR; TCRdb keeps in-frame clones, though not all of them. Counted here are more than 90,000 clones, 55% to 70% occurring once; the ten biggest clones make up less than 20%.

This clonotype originated in a human donor with alopecia areata. The starting material was CD8+ T cells sorted from blood, obtained at approximately week 60, from a patient treated with tofacitinib. J is TRBJ2-7 and V is TRBV5-1; 10 bases line up with TRBD1. The CDR3 region is CASSRGQGTSQQYF. The CDR3, as DNA: TGCGCCAGCAGCCGGGGACAGGGGACCTCACAGCAGTACTTC.